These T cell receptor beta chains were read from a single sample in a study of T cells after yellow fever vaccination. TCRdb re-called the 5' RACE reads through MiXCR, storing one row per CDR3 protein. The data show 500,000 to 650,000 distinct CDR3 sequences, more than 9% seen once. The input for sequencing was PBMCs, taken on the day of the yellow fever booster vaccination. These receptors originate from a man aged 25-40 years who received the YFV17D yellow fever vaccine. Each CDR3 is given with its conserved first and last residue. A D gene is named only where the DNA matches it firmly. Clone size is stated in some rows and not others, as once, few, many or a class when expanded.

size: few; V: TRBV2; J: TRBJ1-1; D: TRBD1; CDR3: CASSSNPDRGWTEAFF; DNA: TGTGCCAGCAGTTCTAACCCGGACAGGGGTTGGACTGAAGCTTTCTTT
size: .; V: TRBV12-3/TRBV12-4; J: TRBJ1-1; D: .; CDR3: CASSFRQDGTEAFF; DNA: TGTGCCAGCAGTTTCCGGCAGGACGGCACTGAAGCTTTCTTT
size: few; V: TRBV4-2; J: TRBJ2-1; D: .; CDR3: CASSPNGNEQFF; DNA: TGTGCCAGCAGCCCCAACGGCAATGAGCAGTTCTTC
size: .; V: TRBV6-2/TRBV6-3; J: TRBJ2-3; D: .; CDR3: CASRNGGTDTQYF; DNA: TGTGCCAGCCGTAATGGCGGCACAGATACGCAGTATTTT
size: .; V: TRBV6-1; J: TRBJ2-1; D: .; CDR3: CASKRAQDSLYNEQFF; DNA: TGTGCCAGCAAAAGGGCCCAGGACAGCCTCTACAATGAGCAGTTCTTC
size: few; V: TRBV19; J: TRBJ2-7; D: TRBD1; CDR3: CASSFQGDYNEQYF; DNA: TGTGCCAGTAGTTTTCAGGGGGATTACAACGAGCAGTACTTC
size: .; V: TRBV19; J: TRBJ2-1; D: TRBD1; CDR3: CASSKYRGQLYNEQFF; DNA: TGTGCCAGTAGTAAATACAGGGGCCAATTATACAATGAGCAGTTCTTC
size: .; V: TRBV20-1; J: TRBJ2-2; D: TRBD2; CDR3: CSAGLADNTGELFF; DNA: TGCAGTGCCGGACTAGCGGATAACACCGGGGAGCTGTTTTTT
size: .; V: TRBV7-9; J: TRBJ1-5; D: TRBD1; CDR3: CASSSSSGGFTQPQHF; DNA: TGTGCCAGCAGCTCCTCCTCAGGGGGGTTCACTCAGCCCCAGCATTTT
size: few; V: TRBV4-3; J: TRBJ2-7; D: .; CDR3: CASSQDLLISYEQYF; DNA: TGCGCCAGCAGCCAAGATCTACTCATTTCTTACGAGCAGTACTTC
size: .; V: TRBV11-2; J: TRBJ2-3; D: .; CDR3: CASSSISTDTQYF; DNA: TGTGCCAGCAGCTCCATTAGCACAGATACGCAGTATTTT
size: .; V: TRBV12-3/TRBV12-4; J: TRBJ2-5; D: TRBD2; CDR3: CACSLSLPGLKEEETQYF; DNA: TGTGCCTGCAGTTTATCCCTTCCGGGACTAAAGGAGGAGGAGACCCAGTACTTC
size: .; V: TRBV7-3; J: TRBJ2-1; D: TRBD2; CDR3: CASSFHRLAGGNEQFF; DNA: TGTGCCAGCAGCTTCCACCGACTAGCGGGAGGGAATGAGCAGTTCTTC
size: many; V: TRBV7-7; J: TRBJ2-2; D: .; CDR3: CASSPDRGGELFF; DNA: TGTGCTAGCAGCCCCGACAGAGGCGGGGAGCTGTTTTTT
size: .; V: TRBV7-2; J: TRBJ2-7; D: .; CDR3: CASSSPNSYEQYF; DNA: TGTGCCAGCAGCTCCCCCAACTCCTACGAGCAGTACTTC
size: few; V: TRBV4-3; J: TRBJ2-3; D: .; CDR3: CASALGHSRTDTQYF; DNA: TGCGCCAGCGCCTTGGGGCATTCTCGCACAGATACGCAGTATTTT
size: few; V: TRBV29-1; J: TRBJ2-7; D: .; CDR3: CSVDISGGGTYEQYF; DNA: TGCAGCGTTGATATTAGCGGAGGGGGTACCTACGAGCAGTACTTC
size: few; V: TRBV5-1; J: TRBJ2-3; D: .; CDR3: CASSLDLTGRVIDTQYF; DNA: TGCGCCAGCAGCTTGGATCTGACAGGCCGGGTAATTGATACGCAGTATTTT
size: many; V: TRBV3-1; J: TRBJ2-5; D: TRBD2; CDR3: CASSQRGGQETQYF; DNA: TGTGCCAGCAGCCAGCGGGGGGGCCAAGAGACCCAGTACTTC
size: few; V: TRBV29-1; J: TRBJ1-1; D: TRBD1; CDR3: CSVSPQGGMAFF; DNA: TGCAGCGTTTCCCCCCAGGGGGGGATGGCTTTCTTT
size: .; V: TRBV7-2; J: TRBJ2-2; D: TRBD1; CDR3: CASSLGRAGGITGELFF; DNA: TGTGCCAGCAGCTTAGGTCGGGCAGGGGGTATCACCGGGGAGCTGTTTTTT
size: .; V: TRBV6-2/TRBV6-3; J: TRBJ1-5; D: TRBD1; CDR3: CASRRQGADQPQHF; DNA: TGTGCCAGCAGGAGACAGGGGGCGGATCAGCCCCAGCATTTT
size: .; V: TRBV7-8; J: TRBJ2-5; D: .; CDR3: CASSFSSTQYF; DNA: TGTGCCAGCAGCTTTTCCTCGACCCAGTACTTC
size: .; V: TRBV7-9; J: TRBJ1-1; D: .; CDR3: CASSIRETEAFF; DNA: TGTGCCAGCAGCATCCGGGAGACTGAAGCTTTCTTT
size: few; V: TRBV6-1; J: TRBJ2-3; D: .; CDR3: CASKLTGSADTQYF; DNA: TGTGCCAGCAAGCTCACAGGGAGTGCAGATACGCAGTATTTT
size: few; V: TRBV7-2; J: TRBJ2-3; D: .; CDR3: CASSPRHGSPDTQYF; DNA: TGTGCCAGCAGCCCCAGACACGGGAGCCCAGATACGCAGTATTTT
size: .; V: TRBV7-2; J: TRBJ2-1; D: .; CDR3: CASSLMWEQFF; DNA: TGTGCCAGCAGCTTAATGTGGGAGCAGTTCTTC
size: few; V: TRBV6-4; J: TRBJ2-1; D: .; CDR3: CASSDSGEQFF; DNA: TGTGCCAGCAGTGACTCTGGCGAGCAGTTCTTC
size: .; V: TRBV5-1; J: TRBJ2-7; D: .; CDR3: CASSDTGQAYEQYF; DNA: TGCGCCAGCAGCGATACAGGTCAGGCCTACGAGCAGTACTTC
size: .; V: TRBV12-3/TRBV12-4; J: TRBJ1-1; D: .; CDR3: CASSSGRTLSTEAFF; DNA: TGTGCCAGCAGCAGTGGACGGACGCTGAGCACTGAAGCTTTCTTT
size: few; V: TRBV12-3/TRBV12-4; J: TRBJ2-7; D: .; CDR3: CASSVGLSSSYEQYF; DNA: TGTGCCAGCAGTGTCGGACTGTCGAGCTCCTACGAGCAGTACTTC
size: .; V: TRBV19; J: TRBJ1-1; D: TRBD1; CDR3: CASLSGDRVGTEAFF; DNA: TGTGCCAGCCTCAGCGGCGACAGGGTGGGCACTGAAGCTTTCTTT
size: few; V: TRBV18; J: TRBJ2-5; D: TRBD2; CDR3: CASSRTREETQYF; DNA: TGTGCCAGCTCCCGGACTAGGGAAGAGACCCAGTACTTC